The T cell receptor (beta chain) under discussion was sequenced for a study of shared clonotypes between healthy human individuals. This clone was seen only a few times. What it recognizes is unknown. CD45RA-negative memory and CD45RA+ naive subsets were split from the CD4+ cells. Points from the study as a whole: What naive subsets generally showed was a larger estimated richness than memory subsets showed.

Trimming removed 5 bases from V and 7 bases from J; junction bases left unmatched: 5. CDR3 length equals 14 residues. Germline-derived CDR1 and CDR2 are KGHSH and LQKENI. Generated by immunoSEQ multiplex PCR, the TCRdb table keeps only in-frame clones and is missing some. The data show around 2.3 million clones, nearly 97% seen once. The sample taken for sequencing was naive CD4+ T cells sorted from blood. Stated subset: CD45RA+ positively selected. The origin of this receptor is a man aged 18 to 30 in good health. This chain links TRBV18 with TRBJ1-6; TRBD1 agrees at 7 bases. For the CDR3, the DNA is TGTGCCAGCTCATCCGGACAGGCCAATTCACCCCTCCACTTT. Protein product: CASSSGQANSPLHF.